The T cell receptor (beta chain) under discussion was sequenced for a study of T cells after yellow fever vaccination. The sample holds many counts of this clonotype. The CDR3 length is 14 residues. After removal of 6 bases from V and 6 bases from J, the junction contained 11 bases not matched to a gene. Germline assignment: CDR1 SQVTM and CDR2 ANQGSEA. TCRdb independently ran MiXCR on the 5' RACE reads; one entry per CDR3 protein. The sample records 45,000 to 60,000 distinct CDR3 sequences, about 5% being singletons. Regarding the study as a whole: Almost none of the vaccine-responding clonotypes turned up in sorted memory subsets on day 0, the data showed. FACS-sorted repertoires could contain abundant clonotypes contaminating from the bulk population. Subsequent to the booster, the majority of primary-vaccination clones reappeared (around 95% CD4, 85% to 90% CD8).

Sequenced here: PBMCs, either bulk or a sorted T-cell subset (CD4+, CD8+, memory, or dextramer-sorted; not recorded which), sampled on the day of the yellow fever booster vaccination. The sequence derives from a man aged 18 to 30 who received the YFV17D yellow fever vaccine. The V and J genes are TRBV29-1 and TRBJ1-2, with 9 bases lining up with TRBD1. DNA for the CDR3: TGCAGCGTCGTCCGGGTACAGGGGGCGGATGGCTACACCTTC. Amino acid sequence: CSVVRVQGADGYTF.